This T cell receptor beta chain was obtained from a study of T cells in women clearing cervical HPV infection. Study context: Controls gave blood once infection was undetectable; cases at lesion identification.

Measured with immunoSEQ multiplex PCR; TCRdb has only the in-frame clones, and not every one. The sample has 46,000 or so clones. Study results and limitations: CIN3+ cases had significantly higher TCR richness than controls; evenness did not differ.

Note on this clone: Its matching antigen is unknown.

The sample taken for sequencing was blood buffy coat. The TCR comes from a woman between 18 and 70 years old with a cervical HPV16 infection that either progressed to CIN3+ or cleared (not recorded which).

CDR3 residues: CASSLEQYNQPQYF. Partial CDR3 DNA: TGTGCCAGCAGCTTGGAACAGTACAATCAGCCG. The genes are TRBV5-5 and TRBJ2-3; D is ambiguous. The read comes to an end 3 residues before the CDR3 does, leaving the germline J gene to fill in the end. The CDR3 length is 14 residues. The germline V gene encodes CDR1 SGHKS and CDR2 YYEKEE (reference sequence).